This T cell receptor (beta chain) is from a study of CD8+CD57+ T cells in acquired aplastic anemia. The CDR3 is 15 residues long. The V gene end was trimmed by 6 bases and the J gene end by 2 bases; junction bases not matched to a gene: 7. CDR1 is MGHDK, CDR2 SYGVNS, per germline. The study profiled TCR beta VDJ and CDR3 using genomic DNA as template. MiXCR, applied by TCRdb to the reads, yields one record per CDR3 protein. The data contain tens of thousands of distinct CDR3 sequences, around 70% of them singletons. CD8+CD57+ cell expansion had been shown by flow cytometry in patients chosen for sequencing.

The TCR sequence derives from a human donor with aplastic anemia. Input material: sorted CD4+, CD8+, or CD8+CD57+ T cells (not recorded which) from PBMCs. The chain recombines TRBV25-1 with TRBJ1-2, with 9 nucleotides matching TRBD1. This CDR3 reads CASSRGQGGNYGYTF. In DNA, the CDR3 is TGTGCCAGCAGCCGGGGACAGGGAGGAAACTATGGCTACACCTTC.